The present TCR beta chain was sequenced within a study of T cell clonality in common variable immunodeficiency (dated by TCRdb to the mid-2010s). Equivalent amounts of genomic DNA from CVID and control samples were used as sequencing input. For every sample, a 60 bp segment covering the rearranged TCRbeta CDR3 region was amplified and then sequenced. TCRbeta amplification used the immunoSEQ assay, a bias-corrected multiplex PCR with high-throughput sequencing. On the study's bioinformatics: Every unique nucleotide sequence counted as a clone and was annotated with V, D and J genes, copy number and frequency. Sequences were labeled productive if in frame, and non-productive if out of frame or containing stop codons. As previously described, clonality was computed from Shannon's entropy. Mean CDR3 Kyte-Doolittle hydropathy was derived from the predicted amino acid sequences of productive clones. Scaled V gene usage was hierarchically clustered using Manhattan distance and complete linkage with the R hclust function. To assess clone sharing by CDR3 amino acid sequence, 12 repertoires per group were resampled over 100 rounds. The repertoires were searched for approximately 70 published EBV-specific and 245 published CMV-specific TCRbeta sequences. Analysis left out two CVID samples that produced under 10,000 sequences, so 40 to 50 CVID repertoires remained. TCRdb stores this immuneACCESS table with in-frame sequences only. Part of the clones is absent; in the studies checked, under half of the shortfall reflects unresolved V genes, and no reason is known for the rest. V, J and clone size derive from that table, while D and trimming were established from the DNA sequence. This sample contains approximately 57,000 clones, none of which is a singleton. 0.65% to 1% of the sample belongs to the ten largest clones.

On the study overall, not on this receptor specifically: CVID subjects shared fewer TCRbeta clones with each other than healthy controls did (p < 0.0001). CVID TCRbeta sequences were reported to have fewer deletions and N-nucleotide insertions and to lack highly modified clones with 13 or more V deletions. According to the authors, finding the cause of the higher clonality in CVID would require sequencing the repertoires of T cell subpopulations. Although equal DNA input was used, an average of approximately 82,000 unique sequences per sample was obtained for controls, compared with about 29,000 for CVID samples. Differences among patients in the CVID cohort limited the correlations between repertoire features and clinical complications. Compared with healthy controls, CVID subjects showed increased TCRbeta clonality (t-test p = 0.018), a feature most characteristic of about a third of subjects.

CDR1 and CDR2 were assigned from the germline V gene as SGHDT and YYEEEE. The CDR3 contains 11 residues, cysteine and phenylalanine counted. Of the CDR3's DNA, 24 bases were read; they are in frame from base 1. V is shortened by 0 bases, J by 5 bases, and the region joining them spans 3 bases. Most of the CVID patients and most of the healthy controls were of Caucasian heritage. From each donor, roughly 4.5 to 8.5 ml of heparinized peripheral whole blood was collected. TCRbeta CDR3 repertoires were sequenced from genomic DNA of adults with common variable immune deficiency (CVID) and healthy adult controls. The control group was made up of roughly 22 healthy adult volunteers (about ten male and roughly twelve female) whose ages ranged from about 20 to 70 years, with a mean age of approximately 31. Diluted blood was density-centrifuged over Hypaque 1077 or Ficoll-Paque to isolate peripheral blood mononuclear cells. Genomic DNA was obtained from unsorted mononuclear cells through either Qiagen column purification or a centrifugation-based method.

Remarks on this clone: Its recognized antigen is unknown. The read ends 3 residues before the CDR3 terminus; that terminus is restored from the germline J gene.

The chain couples TRBV5-6 to TRBJ2-7; no confident D gene assignment can be made. The receptor comes from a person aged 18 to 75 in good health. Sequencing was done on a sample of peripheral blood mononuclear cells. The CDR3 region: CASSLADEQYF. CDR3 DNA (partial): TGTGCCAGCAGCTTGGCCGACGAG. With the portions outside the CDR3 filled from the reference TRBV5-6 and TRBJ2-7 genes, the complete variable region becomes DAGVTQSPTHLIKTRGQQVTLRCSPKSGHDTVSWYQQALGQGPQFIFQYYEEEERQRGNFPDRFSGHQFPNYSSELNVNALLLGDSALYLCASSLADEQYFGPGTRLTVT.